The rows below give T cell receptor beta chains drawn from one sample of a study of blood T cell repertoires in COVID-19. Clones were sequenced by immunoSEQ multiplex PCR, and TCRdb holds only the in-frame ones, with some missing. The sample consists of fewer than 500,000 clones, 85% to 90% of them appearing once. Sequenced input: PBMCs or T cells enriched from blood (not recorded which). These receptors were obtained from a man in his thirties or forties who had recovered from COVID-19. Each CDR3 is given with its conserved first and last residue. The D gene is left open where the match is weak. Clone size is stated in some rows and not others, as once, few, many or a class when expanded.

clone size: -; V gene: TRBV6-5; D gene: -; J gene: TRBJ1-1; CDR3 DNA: TGTGCCAGCACCCGGTGGGAGGCTGAAGCTTTCTTT; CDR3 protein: CASTRWEAEAFF
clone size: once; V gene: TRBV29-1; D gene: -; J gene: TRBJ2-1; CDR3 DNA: TGCAGCGTTGGCGAATCCTACAATGAGCAGTTCTTC; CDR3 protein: CSVGESYNEQFF
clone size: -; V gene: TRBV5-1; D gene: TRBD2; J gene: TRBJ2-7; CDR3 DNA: TGCGCCAGCAGCTTGGCGCTAGCGGGAGGTGGCGAGCAGTACTTC; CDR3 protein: CASSLALAGGGEQYF
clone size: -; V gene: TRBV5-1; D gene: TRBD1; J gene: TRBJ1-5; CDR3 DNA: TGCGCCAGCAGCCAAACAGGGGATCAGCCCCAGCATTTT; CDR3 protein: CASSQTGDQPQHF
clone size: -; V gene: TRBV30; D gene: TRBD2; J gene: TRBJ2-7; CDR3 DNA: TGTGCCTGGAGTGTTGGGGAAGCGGGGTACGAGCAGTACTTC; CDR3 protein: CAWSVGEAGYEQYF
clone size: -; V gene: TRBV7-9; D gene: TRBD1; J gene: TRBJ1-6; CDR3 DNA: TGTGCCAGCAGCTACCGACAGGGGAATTCACCCCTCCACTTT; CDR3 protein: CASSYRQGNSPLHF
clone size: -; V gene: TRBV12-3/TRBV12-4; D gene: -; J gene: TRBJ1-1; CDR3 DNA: TGTGCCAGCAGCCCCGGGACTCCTGGGTGCTTCTTT; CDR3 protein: CASSPGTPGCFF
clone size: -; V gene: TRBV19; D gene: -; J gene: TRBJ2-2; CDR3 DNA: TGTGCCAGTAGTATGGCCGGGTTTCCGAACACCGGGGAGCTGTTTTTT; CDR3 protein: CASSMAGFPNTGELFF
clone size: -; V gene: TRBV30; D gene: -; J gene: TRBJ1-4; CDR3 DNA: TGTGCCTGGAGTAGGCAGGGTGTGGAAAAACTGTTTTTT; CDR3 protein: CAWSRQGVEKLFF
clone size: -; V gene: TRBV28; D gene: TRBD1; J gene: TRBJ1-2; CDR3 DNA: TGTGCCAGCAGCCGGGGACAGGGACATAACTATGGCTACACCTTC; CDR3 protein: CASSRGQGHNYGYTF
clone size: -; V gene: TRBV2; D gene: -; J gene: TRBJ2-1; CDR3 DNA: TGTGCCAGCAGTGTTCTAGCGACCCGTGGGGATGAGCAGTTCTTC; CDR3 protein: CASSVLATRGDEQFF
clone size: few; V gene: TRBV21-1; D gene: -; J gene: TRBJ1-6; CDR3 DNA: TGTGCCAGCAGCTTACCCGGGACAGGGTATAATTCACCCCTCCACTTT; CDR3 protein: CASSLPGTGYNSPLHF
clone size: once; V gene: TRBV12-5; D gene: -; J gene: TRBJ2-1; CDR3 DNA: TGTGCTAGTGGACAGGGGGTCATGGCGGGAGGGCCTTTTGAGCAGTTCTTC; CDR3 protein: CASGQGVMAGGPFEQFF
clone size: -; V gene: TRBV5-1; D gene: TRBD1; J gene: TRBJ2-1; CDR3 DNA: TGCGCCAGCAGCTTGTGGGACAGGGGTTACAATGAGCAGTTCTTC; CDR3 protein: CASSLWDRGYNEQFF
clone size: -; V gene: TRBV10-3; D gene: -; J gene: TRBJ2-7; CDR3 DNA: TGTGCCATCAGTGGGAGACTAGGAGGGGACGAGCAGTACTTC; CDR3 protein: CAISGRLGGDEQYF
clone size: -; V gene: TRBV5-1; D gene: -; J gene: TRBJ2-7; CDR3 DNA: TGCGCCAGCAGCTTATCTATTGACGAGCAGTACTTC; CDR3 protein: CASSLSIDEQYF
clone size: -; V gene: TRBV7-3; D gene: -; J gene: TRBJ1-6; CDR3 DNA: TGTGCCAGCAGCCAGGGTGCCAATTCACCCCTCCACTTT; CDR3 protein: CASSQGANSPLHF
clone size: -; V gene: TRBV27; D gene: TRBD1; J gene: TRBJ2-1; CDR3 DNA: TGTGCCAGCAGTTCACGACAGGGGACCCTGATTAGCTCCTACAATGAGCAGTTCTTC; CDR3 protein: CASSSRQGTLISSYNEQFF
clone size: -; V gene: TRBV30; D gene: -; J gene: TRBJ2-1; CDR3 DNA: TGTGCCTGGAGTCCACTAAAGGCGGGTGTAGGACGCTCCTACAATGAGCAGTTCTTC; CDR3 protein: CAWSPLKAGVGRSYNEQFF
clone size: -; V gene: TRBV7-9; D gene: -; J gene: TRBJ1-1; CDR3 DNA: TGTGCCAGCAGCCCCGCTGGCAGGAACACTGAAGCTTTCTTT; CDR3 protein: CASSPAGRNTEAFF
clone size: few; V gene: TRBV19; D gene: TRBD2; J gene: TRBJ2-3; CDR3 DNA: TGTGCCAGTCGGACTAGCGGGCTCGAGCTTAGTAGCACAGATACGCAGTATTTT; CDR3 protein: CASRTSGLELSSTDTQYF
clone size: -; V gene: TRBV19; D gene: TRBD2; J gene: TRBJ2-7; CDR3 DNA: TGTGCCAGTAGTACACTAGCGGGAGTGTACGAGCAGTACTTC; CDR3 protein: CASSTLAGVYEQYF
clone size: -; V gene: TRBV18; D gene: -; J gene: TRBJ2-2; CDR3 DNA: TGTGCCAGCTCACCTGGGACTGAGAACACCGGGGAGCTGTTTTTT; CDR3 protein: CASSPGTENTGELFF
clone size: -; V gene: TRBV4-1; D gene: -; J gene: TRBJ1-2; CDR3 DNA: TGCGCCAGCAGCCAAGGGTCAGCGTCTAACTATGGCTACACCTTC; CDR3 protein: CASSQGSASNYGYTF
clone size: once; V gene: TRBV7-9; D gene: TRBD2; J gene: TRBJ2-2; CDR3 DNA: TGTGCCAGCAGCCTGGGACTAGCGGGAGGTGCCGGGGAGCTGTTTTTT; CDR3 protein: CASSLGLAGGAGELFF
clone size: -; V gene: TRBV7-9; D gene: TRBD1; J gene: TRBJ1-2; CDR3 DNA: TGTGCCAGCAGTCCCCGAGGGGGCAGTGGCTATGGCTACACCTTC; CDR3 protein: CASSPRGGSGYGYTF
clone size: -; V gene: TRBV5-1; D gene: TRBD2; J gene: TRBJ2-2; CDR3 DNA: TGCGCCAGCAGCTTGAGTGCGGCGGGAGGTAACACCGGGGAGCTGTTTTTT; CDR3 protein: CASSLSAAGGNTGELFF
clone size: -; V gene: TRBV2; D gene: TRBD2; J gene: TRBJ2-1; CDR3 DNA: TGTGCCAGCAGTTCCGGGACTAGCGGGAGGGCGTACTACAATGAGCAGTTCTTC; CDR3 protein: CASSSGTSGRAYYNEQFF
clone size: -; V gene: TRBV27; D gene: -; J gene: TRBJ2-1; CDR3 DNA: TGTGCCAGCAGCTTCAATCGGGGGGAGCAGTTCTTC; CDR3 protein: CASSFNRGEQFF
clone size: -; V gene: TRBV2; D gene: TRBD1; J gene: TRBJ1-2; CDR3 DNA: TGTGCCAGCAGTGGAAGCGACAGGGGGCTTCTTGGCTACACCTTC; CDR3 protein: CASSGSDRGLLGYTF
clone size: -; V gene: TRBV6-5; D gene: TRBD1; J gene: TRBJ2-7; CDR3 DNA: TGTGCCAGCACCGACAGGGCCCAGGGCGAGCAGTACTTC; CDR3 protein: CASTDRAQGEQYF
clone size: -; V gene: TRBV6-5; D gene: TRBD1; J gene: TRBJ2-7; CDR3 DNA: TGTGCCAGCAGTCTGGGACAGGGGCCTTCCTACGAGCAGTACTTC; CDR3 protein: CASSLGQGPSYEQYF
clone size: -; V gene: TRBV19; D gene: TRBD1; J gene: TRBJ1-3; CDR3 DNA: TGTGCCAGTAGTAACCCTGGACAGGGGGCTGGAAACACCATATATTTT; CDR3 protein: CASSNPGQGAGNTIYF
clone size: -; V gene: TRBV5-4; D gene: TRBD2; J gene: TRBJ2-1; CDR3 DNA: TGTGCCAGCAGCGGCGGGGGGGCTACGTCCTACAATGAGCAGTTCTTC; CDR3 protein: CASSGGGATSYNEQFF
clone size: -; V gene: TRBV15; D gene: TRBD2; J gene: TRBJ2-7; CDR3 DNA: TGTGCCACCAGCAGGACTAGCGGGAGTAACGAGCAGTACTTC; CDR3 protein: CATSRTSGSNEQYF
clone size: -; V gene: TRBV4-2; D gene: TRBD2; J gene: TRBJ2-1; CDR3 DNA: TGTGCCAGCAGCCAAGAAAGCGGGAGCCCGCCGGGCAATGAGCAGTTCTTC; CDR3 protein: CASSQESGSPPGNEQFF
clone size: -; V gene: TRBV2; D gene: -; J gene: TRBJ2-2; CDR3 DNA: TGTGCCAGCACACAACGGGGGATAGCGAACACCGGGGAGCTGTTTTTT; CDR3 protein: CASTQRGIANTGELFF
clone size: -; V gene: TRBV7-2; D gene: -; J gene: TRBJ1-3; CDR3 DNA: TGTGCCAGCAGCTTCGGGATCTTCGGGGACACCATATATTTT; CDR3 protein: CASSFGIFGDTIYF
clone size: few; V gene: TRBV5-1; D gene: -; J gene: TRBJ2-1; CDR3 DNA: TGCGCCAGCAGCTTACGGGACAATGAGCAGTTCTTC; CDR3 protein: CASSLRDNEQFF
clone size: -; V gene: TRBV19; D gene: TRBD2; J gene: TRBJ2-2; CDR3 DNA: TGTGCCAGTAGTACGGGACTAGCAGGGACCGGGGAGCTGTTTTTT; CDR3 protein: CASSTGLAGTGELFF
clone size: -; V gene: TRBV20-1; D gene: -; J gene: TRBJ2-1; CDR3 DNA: TGCAGTGCTAGTAGTCAGGGGCCCTACAATGAGCAGTTCTTC; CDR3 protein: CSASSQGPYNEQFF
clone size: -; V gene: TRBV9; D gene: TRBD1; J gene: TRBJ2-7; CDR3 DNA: TGTGCCAGCACGGCAGGACAGGGGGCGACATATTCCTACGAGCAGTACTTC; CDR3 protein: CASTAGQGATYSYEQYF
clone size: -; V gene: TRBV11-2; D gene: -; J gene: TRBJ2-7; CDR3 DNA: TGTGCCAGCAGCTTAGATCTGACAGAAATACCCACCTACGAGCAGTACTTC; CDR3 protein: CASSLDLTEIPTYEQYF
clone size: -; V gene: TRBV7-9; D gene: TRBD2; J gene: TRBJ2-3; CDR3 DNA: TGTGCCAGCAGCTTACTAGCGGGAGGATCCGGGGGAGATACGCAGTATTTT; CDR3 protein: CASSLLAGGSGGDTQYF
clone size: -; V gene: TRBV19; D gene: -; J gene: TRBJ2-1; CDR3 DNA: TGTGCCAGTAGTGAGTTAGCGGAACCTCCATACAATGAGCAGTTCTTC; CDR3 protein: CASSELAEPPYNEQFF
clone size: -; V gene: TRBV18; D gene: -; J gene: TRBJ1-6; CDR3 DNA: TGTGCCAGCTCCGGGGAAAACAACTCACCCCTCCACTTT; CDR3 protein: CASSGENNSPLHF